The 26 T cell receptor beta chains presented below share a single source sample, sequenced in a study of a mutant IDH1 vaccine in newly diagnosed glioma. Produced via immunoSEQ multiplex PCR; TCRdb's table is partial and in-frame only. Of about 98,000 clones in the sample, around 90% were seen once. Time point: baseline, week 1 (first vaccination visit). Stated treatment: pre-vaccination baseline after standard-of-care therapy. Specimen: PBMCs, collected from a glioma patient treated with radiotherapy, temozolomide or both. The receptors derive from a woman between 45 and 60 years old with glioma.

The CDR3 reads CASSLVDRGEKLFF. CDR3 DNA: TGTGCCAGCAGCTTAGTCGACAGGGGTGAAAAACTGTTTTTT. The rearrangement links TRBV7-9 to TRBJ1-4, with TRBD1 identical over 8 bases. Per the germline V gene, CDR1 is SEHNR and CDR2 is FQNEAQ (reference sequence). With 1 base clipped from V and 7 bases from J, the junction kept 2 bases outside the gene matches. This CDR3 comprises 14 residues.

The chain combines TRBV6-1 with TRBJ1-1; D is undetermined. Germline CDR1 is MNHNS and CDR2 is SASEGT. The CDR3 covers 13 residues. V gave up 4 bases and J gave up 1 base, with 7 bases separating them. The CDR3 sequence is CASSVTRNTEAFF. The CDR3 region has the DNA TGTGCCAGCAGTGTGACGAGGAACACTGAAGCTTTCTTT.

The rearrangement uses TRBV18 and TRBJ2-2; D unresolved. Deletions cut 4 bases from V and 3 bases from J, with 6 bases between. Germline-derived CDR1 and CDR2 are KGHSH and LQKENI. There are 13 residues in the CDR3. CDR3 sequence: CASSRAYTGELFF. CDR3 bases: TGTGCCAGCTCACGAGCCTACACCGGGGAGCTGTTTTTT.

Comment on this clone: Within the sample, other DNA sequences also encode this same CDR3. The chain couples TRBV10-1 to TRBJ2-7; 8 nucleotides line up with TRBD1. The V gene end was trimmed by 2 bases and the J gene end by 7 bases; junction bases not matched to a gene: 7. The CDR3 has 14 amino acids. Germline V CDR1 and CDR2: WNHNN, SYGVQD (reference sequence). DNA of the CDR3: TGCGCCAGCAGTGAGGGGACAGGAGGCCTGGAGCAGTACTTC. Protein: CASSEGTGGLEQYF.

The chain employs TRBV28 and TRBJ2-7; D possibly corresponds to TRBD2 (6 bases). Trimming removed 1 base from V and 3 bases from J, with 10 bases in between. This CDR3 contains 14 residues. CDR1 is MDHEN, CDR2 SYDVKM, per germline. The DNA of the CDR3 is TGTGCCAGCAGTTTATTCGGCGGGAACTACGAGCAGTACTTC. The encoded protein is CASSLFGGNYEQYF.

The rearrangement uses TRBV5-1 and TRBJ2-3; the D is unclear. V was pared by 0 bases and J by 2 bases, with 13 bases between. This CDR3 is 16 amino acids long. CDR1 is SGHRS and CDR2 is YFSETQ in the germline V gene. The CDR3 DNA follows: TGCGCCAGCAGCTTGGCCGCGGCCTCCCCCACAGATACGCAGTATTTT. This encodes CASSLAAASPTDTQYF.

The genes are TRBV27 and TRBJ2-2; 13 bases are shared with TRBD2. The V gene end was trimmed by 0 bases and the J gene end by 5 bases; junction bases not matched to a gene: 3. This CDR3 has 17 amino acids. Germline loops: CDR1 MNHEY, CDR2 SMNVEV (reference sequence). CDR3 DNA sequence: TGTGCCAGCAGTTTATCGCGGACTAGCGGGAGTACCGGGGAGCTGTTTTTT. Residues: CASSLSRTSGSTGELFF.

The CDR3 loop is CAISGLVTGELFF. DNA of the CDR3: TGTGCCATCAGTGGACTCGTCACCGGGGAGCTGTTTTTT. The rearrangement uses TRBV10-3 and TRBJ2-2; D call uncertain. The CDR3 contains 13 residues. Trimming removed 4 bases from V and 4 bases from J, with 7 bases in between. CDR1 and CDR2 from the germline V gene are ENHRY and SYGVKD.

This chain connects TRBV27 to TRBJ2-7, with 12 nucleotides matching TRBD1. CDR3 length: 15 amino acids. J gave up 5 bases and V 6 bases, and 8 bases lay outside the gene matches. Germline CDR1 and CDR2: MNHEY and SMNVEV (reference sequence). CDR3 in DNA: TGTGCCAGCAGAAAGACCGGGACAGGGGGCAACGAGCAGTACTTC. Translated, it gives CASRKTGTGGNEQYF.

The rearrangement joins TRBV28 to TRBJ1-1; D uncertain. The CDR3 sequence is 13 residues long. Trimming cost V 2 bases and J 4 bases, with 8 bases left between them. Germline CDR1 reads MDHEN; CDR2 reads SYDVKM. Here the CDR3 DNA reads TGTGCCAGCAGTTTAATCGGTGGCACTGAAGCTTTCTTT. This gives the protein CASSLIGGTEAFF.

The V and J genes are TRBV6-1 and TRBJ2-7, with D possibly being TRBD1 (7 bases). The CDR3 is made up of 15 amino acids. Trimming pared 0 bases from V and 7 bases from J, leaving 16 bases between. Germline V gene lookup returns CDR1 MNHNS and CDR2 SASEGT. CDR3 nucleotides: TGTGCCAGCAGTGAAGCGGTTCCAGGGGGGAGAGAGCAGTACTTC. Its protein product is CASSEAVPGGREQYF.

The rearrangement joins TRBV7-9 to TRBJ2-5, with unresolved D. CDR1 is SEHNR and CDR2 is FQNEAQ in the germline V gene (reference sequence). Trimming took 2 bases from V and 5 from J, leaving 6 bases between them. The CDR3 spans 12 residues. CDR3 loop: CASSLIQETQYF. The CDR3 bases are TGTGCCAGCAGCTTAATCCAGGAGACCCAGTACTTC.

J is TRBJ2-2 and V is TRBV27; no reliable D call. V was trimmed by 0 bases and J by 5 bases, leaving 4 bases between them. CDR3 length equals 13 residues. From germline, CDR1 is MNHEY and CDR2 SMNVEV (reference sequence). The CDR3 region has the DNA TGTGCCAGCAGTTTATCCCAGACCGGGGAGCTGTTTTTT. Its protein is CASSLSQTGELFF.

The chain joins TRBV21-1 to TRBJ1-5. TRBV21-1 is described as a pseudogene. The CDR3 length is 17 residues. The CDR3 region is CASSRNRTQKSNQPQHF. The CDR3 coding sequence is TGTGCCAGCAGCCGTAACCGTACTCAGAAGAGCAATCAGCCCCAGCATTTT.

V and J are TRBV7-9 and TRBJ2-3; 8 bases align to TRBD2. The CDR3 is 16 amino acids. V lost 5 bases and J lost 0; bases outside the gene matches: 7. The germline gives CDR1 SEHNR, CDR2 FQNEAQ (reference sequence). The CDR3 DNA reads TGTGCCAGCAGCCGTACTAGCGGACTGAGCACAGATACGCAGTATTTT. Encoded protein: CASSRTSGLSTDTQYF. Filled out from reference TRBV7-9 and TRBJ2-3, the complete variable domain reads DTGVSQNPRHKITKRGQNVTFRCDPISEHNRLYWYRQTLGQGPEFLTYFQNEAQLEKSRLLSDRFSAERPKGSFSTLEIQRTEQGDSAMYLCASSRTSGLSTDTQYFGPGTRLTVL.

The chain carries TRBV6-1 and TRBJ1-5, with D tentatively TRBD1 (5 bases). V shed 8 bases and J shed 7 bases, with 15 bases lying between them. Germline V gene data show CDR1 as MNHNS and CDR2 as SASEGT. There are 13 residues in the CDR3. The CDR3 nucleotides are TGTGCCAGCCTCCGGGGGGGTGGACAGCCCCAGCATTTT. It yields the protein CASLRGGGQPQHF.

V gene TRBV7-2 combines with J gene TRBJ1-2, with D unresolved. CDR1 is SGHTA, CDR2 FQGNSA, per germline. The CDR3 consists of 14 residues. Trimming took 5 bases from V and 3 from J, leaving 13 bases between them. CDR3 bases: TGTGCCAGCAGCCTCGGATACTTTTACTATGGCTACACCTTC. This gives the protein CASSLGYFYYGYTF.

This chain links TRBV19 with TRBJ2-2; weak D call: TRBD2 (5 bases). This CDR3 is built from 14 residues. Per germline, CDR1 LNHDA and CDR2 SQIVND (reference sequence). Between the trimmed V and J ends, which lost 1 base and 7 bases, there was a span of 10 bases. The CDR3 region has the DNA TGTGCCAGTAGTATAGCGGGATGGAACGGGGAGCTGTTTTTT. Residues: CASSIAGWNGELFF.

V and J are TRBV6-6 and TRBJ1-5; a weak D match, TRBD1 (6 bases). The CDR3 extends over 14 amino acids. The germline V and J ends were trimmed by 5 bases and 3 bases, with 11 bases remaining between them. Germline-derived CDR1 and CDR2 are MNHNY and SVGAGI (reference sequence). DNA for the CDR3: TGTGCCAGCAGTAACCGACAGGACAATCAGCCCCAGCATTTT. It is translated as CASSNRQDNQPQHF.

CDR3 protein: CASSNRLAVLSPSYNEQFF. In DNA form, the CDR3 reads TGTGCCAGTAGTAATAGGCTAGCGGTTTTGTCGCCGTCCTACAATGAGCAGTTCTTC. The gene calls are TRBV19 and TRBJ2-1; 7 bases are shared with TRBD2. Unmatched junction bases numbered 16, after V lost 4 bases and J lost 1 base. The CDR3 loop spans 19 amino acids. From germline, CDR1 is LNHDA and CDR2 SQIVND (reference sequence).

The V gene is TRBV28, the J gene TRBJ2-2; 8 bases align to TRBD2. The V gene end was trimmed by 3 bases and the J gene end by 6 bases; junction bases not matched to a gene: 3. CDR1 and CDR2 (germline): MDHEN, SYDVKM. The CDR3 runs 14 residues. The CDR3 spells CASSFSGIAGELFF. The CDR3 bases are TGTGCCAGCAGTTTTAGCGGGATAGCCGGGGAGCTGTTTTTT.

The chain is built from TRBV11-2 and TRBJ2-4, with 9 bases that match TRBD2. Per the germline V gene, CDR1 is SGHAT and CDR2 is FQNNGV. Losses at the gene ends were 4 bases for V and 7 bases for J; bases not matched to a gene: 11. This CDR3 is built from 16 residues. In DNA form, the CDR3 reads TGTGCCAGCAGCTCCGTGCGCGGGAGGGCCAGGAACATTCAGTACTTC. Protein product: CASSSVRGRARNIQYF. Filled out from reference TRBV11-2 and TRBJ2-4, the complete variable domain reads EAGVAQSPRYKIIEKRQSVAFWCNPISGHATLYWYQQILGQGPKLLIQFQNNGVVDDSQLPKDRFSAERLKGVDSTLKIQPAKLEDSAVYLCASSSVRGRARNIQYFGAGTRLSVL.

The genes are TRBV5-1 and TRBJ1-1, with D hard to call. This CDR3 spans 14 amino acids. CDR1 SGHRS and CDR2 YFSETQ come from the germline V gene. V was shortened by 4 bases and J by 0 bases, with 10 bases between the two germline ends. CDR3 in DNA: TGCGCCAGCAGCATTCGGGCCCTGAACACTGAAGCTTTCTTT. It specifies CASSIRALNTEAFF.

The chain carries TRBV4-1 and TRBJ2-1, with 12 bases lining up with TRBD2. Germline CDR1 is MGHRA and CDR2 is YSYEKL. The CDR3 length is 15 residues. The trim removed 5 bases at V and 7 bases at J, leaving 6 bases unmatched. CDR3 DNA: TGCGCCAGCAGCGGACTAGCGGGAATGTATAATGAGCAGTTCTTC. Its translation: CASSGLAGMYNEQFF.

Here the CDR3 DNA reads TGTGCCAGCAGCGTACAAGGGGGTGGAGAAAAACTGTTTTTT. Protein: CASSVQGGGEKLFF. The rearrangement uses TRBV2 and TRBJ1-4, with D perhaps matching TRBD1 (6 bases). CDR1 is SNHLY, CDR2 FYNNEI, per germline. The V end was cut by 6 bases, the J end by 8 bases, with 16 bases between. This CDR3 contains 14 residues.

The V and J genes are TRBV5-6 and TRBJ2-1; tentative D call: TRBD2 (6 bases). The germline V gene encodes CDR1 SGHDT and CDR2 YYEEEE. Trimming took off 1 base at V and 5 bases at J, with 13 bases between the two ends. CDR3 length: 15 residues. The CDR3 DNA reads TGTGCCAGCAGCTTGCGCGCGGGGTACCACAATGAGCAGTTCTTC. Its protein product is CASSLRAGYHNEQFF.